Listed here is a single T cell receptor (beta chain). This clone was detected only a few times. It has no known antigen specificity. No clone much larger than this one lies a single base away; base qualities are absent. The cohort consisted of 650 to 700 healthy bone marrow donors. At the time of sampling, all cohort members were nominally healthy, though unrecorded immune exposures were likely present. The donor was CMV seronegative and belonged to the group of approximately 320 seronegative cohort members. A peripheral blood sample was collected from each donor, and TCR beta sequencing was performed on peripheral blood mononuclear cells. Genomic DNA was extracted from the blood cell samples with the Qiagen DNeasy Blood Extraction Kit. From cysteine to phenylalanine, the CDR3 is 18 amino acids long. Only the CDR3 DNA stays, 54 bases, in frame from base 1. From V the trimming removes 3 bases and from J it removes 5 bases, while the gene matches leave 18 bases of the junction unaccounted for. According to the germline V gene, CDR1 reads SGDLS and CDR2 reads YYNGEE.

This entry comes from a study of cytomegalovirus exposure and HLA in healthy donors (dated by TCRdb to about 2017). For the study in its entirety: An earlier analysis of some 550 of the donors reported approximately 300 Gb of sequence data and 100 million to 140 million unique TCR beta sequences from 150 million to 200 million T cells. Roughly 300 gigabases of sequencing data and 75 million to 85 million unique TCR sequences made up an early release that covered approximately 620 HLA-typed donors. The genetic ancestry cluster associated with self-reported Caucasian donors included about 81% of the 398 genotyped donors. The aim of the study was to test whether cataloging public T cell receptors could identify signatures of past pathogen exposure. The study used immunosequencing to profile the T cell repertoires of 666 subjects and linked those repertoires to cytomegalovirus serostatus. In addition to the first cohort of approximately 670 subjects, a separate validation cohort of 120 different subjects was used. The study combined high-throughput TCR immunosequencing, statistical association of individual TCRs with disease status, and machine learning to predict cytomegalovirus infection status. To study patterns of TCR occurrence, a later analysis re-analyzed previously published TCR beta repertoires from 600 to 750 donors and added high-resolution HLA genotyping. The later analysis used no new phenotypic data to find candidate immune exposures, relying instead on TCR beta sequences and their occurrence across donors. An earlier analysis of 587 of the donors used high-throughput TCR beta sequencing to judge whether each TCR beta V gene segment behaved as functional or pseudogenic. Alongside the repertoire data, information on donor age, sex, ethnicity and CMV serostatus was compiled. A later genetic analysis used genome-wide SNP genotypes for 398 of the 666 donors, treating that subset as a discovery cohort. All discovery cohort repertoires had been generated on a single sequencing platform. Both class I and class II loci were covered by HLA typing, at four-digit resolution. The number of donors typed differed by locus, with 629-630 for A, B, C, DRB1 and DQB1, around 560 for DQA1, some 570 for DPA1, and about 450 for DPB1. A handful of DR-DQ haplotypes were treated as single units for association and clustering because of strong linkage in the cohort. Among roughly 400 genotyped donors of the cohort, an average of around 250,000 unique TCR beta nucleotide sequences was sequenced per donor, of which about 18% were non-productive.

Library preparation was by the immunoSEQ multiplex PCR assay. The multiplex PCR relied on a mix of 60 forward primers for TCR Vbeta segments and 13 reverse primers for TCR Jbeta segments. Amplification of the CDR3 region of rearranged TCR beta genes was performed with a multiplex PCR assay on genomic DNA. The amplified TCR beta libraries were sequenced on the Illumina HiSeq System as 87-base-pair reads. On the authors' methods: Across the 500 to 850 repertoires, a later analysis counted some 80 million unique TCR beta chains, 9 million to 14 million of which were shared by at least two donors. Raw reads were error-corrected and collapsed into unique sequences with a nearest-neighbor algorithm that merged closely related sequences to remove PCR and sequencing errors. To assign V, D and J gene segments, CDR3 sequences were aligned to IMGT reference sequences. For a sequence to be retained, at least a six-nucleotide match to both a V gene segment and a J gene segment was required. Rearrangements were called productive when the CDR3 lacked stop codons and stayed in frame with V and J; all others were non-productive. CDR3 was defined by IMGT convention, running from the second conserved V-encoded cysteine to the conserved J-encoded phenylalanine. In an earlier analysis of some 550 of the donors, sequences lacking an unambiguous match to a single V gene segment were excluded. An earlier analysis of 500 to 600 of the donors classified V segments as functional when productive rearrangements were above 56.7% and as segregating when the standard deviation between donors was above 5%. A statistical classification framework was developed to diagnose cytomegalovirus status using the catalog of TCR beta chain sequences. In a later analysis, V and J genes were assigned by comparing TCR nucleotide sequences against IMGT/GENE-DB human TR gene sequences. In a later analysis, CDR3 sequences and most-parsimonious VDJ recombination scenarios were assigned using the TCRdist pipeline. A later analysis defined each TCR beta chain by its CDR3 amino acid sequence plus V-gene family, and excluded reads lacking a unique V-gene family. In a later analysis, 500 to 650 highly shared, low-generation-probability nucleotide sequences were removed to address suspected cross-contamination and a sequencing artifact. In a later analysis, a clonal expansion index was calculated for each public chain from normalized within-repertoire ranks of inferred template counts. Generation probabilities in a later analysis came from a VDJ recombination model fitted to out-of-frame rearrangements, and those results were checked against IGoR. A later analysis scored TCR-TCR, TCR-HLA and TCR-CMV co-occurrence with hypergeometric tests, applying a repertoire-size bias correction to TCR pairs. False discovery rates were estimated in a later analysis by permuting HLA or CMV assignments 20 times. In a later analysis, co-occurring TCRs were grouped using DBSCAN, with TCRdist sequence similarity added in when clustering inside HLA-allele-positive subsets. Co-occurrence clustering excluded repertoires with fewer than 30,000 or more than 120,000 public chains, plus five with anomalous nucleotide sharing. The table comes from immuneACCESS by way of TCRdb, which keeps in-frame sequences with V and J called. Part of the clones is missing from these tables; in studies checked, under half for an unresolved V gene and the rest for unknown reasons. V, J and clone size reflect that table, while D and trimming were determined from the DNA. In all, the sample holds about 140,000 clones, and approximately 70% of those were seen once. The top ten constitute around 6.3% of the sample.

Overall study outcomes, separate from this receptor: An earlier analysis of around 540 of the donors showed that most TCR beta V segments appeared in productive rearrangements either about 90% or about 30% of the time, which broadly matched IMGT annotations. Linkage disequilibrium might explain the correlated functional status among segregating V segments, but an unknown experimental factor could not be excluded. According to a later genetic analysis, donors in an Asian-associated ancestry cluster had fewer N-insertions in productive TCRs than the roughly 670-donor mean. Because HLA typing was missing for some donors at each locus, association tests included only the typed subset. According to a later analysis, TCR association rates differed among HLA loci, with DRB1 alleles showing the most associated TCRs and HLA-C alleles showing the fewest. Some IMGT-functional V segments, including TRBV6-2 and TRBV6-3, could not be told apart with the 87-base-pair reads, so those segments were excluded. V-gene and J-gene trimming of TCR beta chains was associated with a missense DCLRE1C variant in a later genetic analysis, and the association was replicated in an independent cohort. Presence/absence analyses assumed roughly uniform sequencing depth across donors, an assumption that may not hold. The sequencing pipeline was judged likely to have produced a cluster of highly shared sequence variants as a technical artifact. A further reported finding was that TCR beta sequences accurately predicted the HLA-A and HLA-B alleles for most subjects in the first cohort. The classifier was reported to diagnose cytomegalovirus status with high specificity and sensitivity in both the original and validation cohorts. A later analysis found that HLA-associated TCR beta chains were more clonally expanded and had lower generation probabilities than equally common non-associated chains. Because counts were too low, roughly 17 rarely observed V segments, including chromosome 9 orphons, were left out of the earlier analysis of 587 of the donors. A later analysis found that most CMV-associated TCR beta chains appeared HLA-restricted, with HLA associations seemingly driven largely by CMV exposure. CMV serostatus was the only immune exposure information available for the cohort. Most TCR sequences were observed very rarely across donors, whereas some public TCRs were present in many individuals. In this cohort, only TCR beta chains were sequenced, and detectable features were limited by the absence of alpha or paired-chain data. A later analysis associated some 17,000 TCR beta sequences with specific HLA alleles at a false discovery rate of 0.05. Several of the top co-occurrence clusters appeared to be linked to parvovirus B19, influenza, CMV and Epstein-Barr virus, according to a later analysis. Assigning TCR associations to individual alleles was difficult when HLA alleles, especially DR and DQ, strongly co-occurred. The authors suggested that the approach could potentially be extended to other disease states and immunological phenotypes. In the study, 150 to 200 TCR beta chains were listed as associated with cytomegalovirus. In vitro tests confirmed that a few of the cytomegalovirus-associated TCR beta chains recognize cytomegalovirus antigens.

The rearrangement combines TRBV9 with TRBJ2-5; a stretch of 8 junction bases matches TRBD1. This receptor was obtained from an older woman in good health and CMV-seronegative. The sequencing sample was made of PBMCs. The DNA sequence is TGTGCCAGCAGCGCCCCTAATACGGGGATCAGGGGGCTGGAGACCCAGTACTTC. This encodes CASSAPNTGIRGLETQYF.